This entry describes one T cell receptor (beta chain). This sample is part of a study of blood T cell repertoires in COVID-19. Background on the study: Some COVID-19 samples were acute and others convalescent; all came from the United States, Italy and Spain.

The table came from immunoSEQ multiplex PCR; TCRdb's copy has only in-frame clones and leaves some out. The sample has about 110,000 clones, 82% seen once; the top ten hold approximately 7.9%. Trimming cost V 5 bases and J 4 bases; bases outside gene matches: 9. This CDR3 has 15 residues. In germline, CDR1 is SNHLY, CDR2 FYNNEI. Sequenced sample: peripheral blood. This chain connects TRBV2 to TRBJ2-5; 8 bases are a match to TRBD1. This clonotype was sampled from a man in his sixties or seventies with acute or convalescent COVID-19. CDR3 sequence (DNA): TGTGCCAGCAGTCCCCAGGGGGCGCCTGGAGAGACCCAGTACTTC. Amino acids: CASSPQGAPGETQYF.